Below are 8 T cell receptor beta chains sequenced from a single sample in a study of T cells in Graves' hyperthyroidism and ophthalmopathy. The investigators amplified TCR beta CDR3 regions from RNA transcripts. During a first-round RT-PCR of the TCR CDR3, the HTBI primer set was used. One entry per CDR3 protein, called by TCRdb with MiXCR from the multiplex PCR reads. The table lists about 600,000 distinct CDR3 sequences, roughly a sixth of them singletons. The sample taken for sequencing was blood. All receptors derive from a woman aged 40 to 50 with Graves' ophthalmopathy.

This chain joins TRBV27 and TRBJ2-5, with TRBD2 identical over 10 bases. The CDR3 totals 16 residues. Germline V gene sequence: CDR1 MNHEY, CDR2 SMNVEV (reference sequence). Trimming at V came to 6 bases and at J to 4 bases, leaving 11 bases not matched to a gene. The CDR3 DNA reads TGTGCCAGCAGCAAGACCGGGCTAGCGGGAGCAGAGACCCAGTACTTC. Its translation is CASSKTGLAGAETQYF.

This clonotype has a count of ten or more. This chain links TRBV5-1 with TRBJ1-4; TRBD1 is a possible D gene (5 bases). The CDR3 covers 15 residues. Per the germline V gene, CDR1 is SGHRS and CDR2 is YFSETQ. Trimming shortened V by 4 bases and J by 8 bases, and 18 bases separated the two germline ends. The CDR3 sequence: CASSTAGGTVEKLFF. The CDR3 nucleotides are TGCGCCAGCAGCACTGCGGGGGGGACGGTAGAAAAACTGTTTTTT. Together with reference TRBV5-1 and TRBJ1-4, the CDR3 gives the full variable domain: KAGVTQTPRYLIKTRGQQVTLSCSPISGHRSVSWYQQTPGQGLQFLFEYFSETQRNKGNFPGRFSGRQFSNSRSEMNVSTLELGDSALYLCASSTAGGTVEKLFFGSGTQLSVL.

This clonotype was observed a few times. The rearrangement links TRBV7-8 to TRBJ1-3, with a possible D match to TRBD1 (5 bases). CDR3 size: 17 residues. Germline V lookup: CDR1 SGHVS, CDR2 FQNEAQ. With 1 base removed from V and 1 base from J, the gap between germline ends came to 14 bases. CDR3 loop: CASSLGAGSGSGNTIYF. DNA of the CDR3: TGTGCCAGCAGCTTAGGGGCAGGGAGTGGGTCTGGAAACACCATATATTTT.

This clonotype was counted many times. The rearrangement joins TRBV27 to TRBJ2-7, with unresolved D. CDR1 MNHEY and CDR2 SMNVEV come from the germline V gene (reference sequence). This CDR3 contains 14 residues. Trimming removed 5 bases at V and 6 bases at J, with 17 bases between. The CDR3 DNA is TGTGCCAGCAGTCGAAACCCTCGCGAGGTCGAGCAGTACTTC. Its protein product is CASSRNPREVEQYF.

This clonotype was detected ten times or more. The gene calls are TRBV10-3 and TRBJ2-1, with 10 bases matching TRBD2. The J segment lost 3 bases and the V segment lost 10 bases, leaving 9 bases of the junction unmatched. The CDR3 runs 15 residues. The germline V gene has CDR1 ENHRY and CDR2 SYGVKD. The CDR3 DNA reads as TGTGCCACCGGGGCCGGGACTAGCGACTACAATGAGCAGTTCTTC. As protein: CATGAGTSDYNEQFF.

The sample holds many counts of this clonotype. The chain links TRBV18 to TRBJ1-3; perhaps TRBD1 as D (5 bases). This CDR3 has 15 amino acids. V lost 4 bases and J lost 0, with 10 bases in between. Per germline, CDR1 KGHSH and CDR2 LQKENI. In nucleotides, the CDR3 is TGTGCCAGCTCACTCATCGACAGCTCTGGAAACACCATATATTTT. It translates to CASSLIDSSGNTIYF.

V usage is TRBV3-1 and J usage is TRBJ2-1; D call uncertain. Germline CDR1 reads LGHDT; CDR2 reads YNNKEL (reference sequence). The CDR3 loop spans 16 amino acids. Trimming shortened V by 3 bases and J by 3 bases, and 15 bases separated the two germline ends. CDR3 sequence reads: CASSQQTSLLYNEQFF. Written as DNA, the CDR3 is TGTGCCAGCAGCCAGCAGACTTCCCTCCTCTACAATGAGCAGTTCTTC.

In this sample, this clonotype turned up a few times. This chain uses TRBV19 with TRBJ2-2; D not certain. The germline V and J ends were trimmed by 1 base and 4 bases, with 7 bases remaining between them. This CDR3 region has 14 residues. CDR1 LNHDA and CDR2 SQIVND come from the germline V gene (reference sequence). The CDR3 region is CASSIVGSTGELFF. DNA of the CDR3: TGTGCCAGTAGTATAGTCGGATCCACCGGGGAGCTGTTTTTT.